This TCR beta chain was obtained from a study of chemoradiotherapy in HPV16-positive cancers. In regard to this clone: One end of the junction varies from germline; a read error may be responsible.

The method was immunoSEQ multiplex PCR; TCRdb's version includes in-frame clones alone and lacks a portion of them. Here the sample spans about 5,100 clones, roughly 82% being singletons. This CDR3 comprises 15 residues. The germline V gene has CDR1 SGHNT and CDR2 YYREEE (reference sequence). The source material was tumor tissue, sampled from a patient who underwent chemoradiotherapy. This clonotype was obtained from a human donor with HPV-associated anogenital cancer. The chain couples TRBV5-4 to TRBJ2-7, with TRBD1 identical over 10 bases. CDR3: CASSPGTGEGYEQYF. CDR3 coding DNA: TGCGCCAGCAGCCCCGGGACAGGGGAAGGTTACGAGCAGTACTTC.